This T cell receptor beta chain was identified during a study of blood T cells in healthy people across ages. Points from the study as a whole: Naive T cell percentage strongly correlated with TCR beta diversity.

Combining a sample-barcoded 5' primer with a J-beta primer mix, a second PCR ran for roughly 6 to 12 cycles. Each cDNA molecule, via a template-switch adaptor with 12 random nucleotides, was tagged. TCRdb redid the calling of the 5' RACE reads with MiXCR, one entry per CDR3 protein. The sample lists around 790,000 distinct CDR3 sequences, under 45% seen once, with nearly 20% in the top ten. Notes on this clonotype: The antigen is undetermined. A read error may account for a junction end that differs from germline.

This CDR3 region has 12 residues. Looked up from germline, CDR1 is SGHVS and CDR2 is FNYEAQ. Material for sequencing was blood. The sequence derives from a man aged 60 to 69 in good health. V usage is TRBV7-6 and J usage is TRBJ2-7; the D is unclear. The CDR3 sequence is CTSSLAPGTQYF. DNA of the CDR3: TGTACCAGCAGCTTAGCCCCCGGAACCCAGTACTTC.